The 13 T cell receptor beta chains below were found in one sample sequenced in a study of cytomegalovirus exposure and HLA in healthy donors. The PCR contained 60 Vbeta and 13 Jbeta primers. TCRdb's copy holds only in-frame clones and misses some; the assay was immunoSEQ multiplex PCR. The sample lists 63,000 or so clones; approximately 81% were seen once. The specimen sequenced was PBMCs. Receptors originate from a young woman in good health and CMV-seropositive.

V gene TRBV6-5 combines with J gene TRBJ2-5; 9 nucleotides agree with TRBD2. The CDR3 loop spans 14 amino acids. J lost 4 bases, V lost 5 bases, and 5 bases had no gene match. From germline, CDR1 is MNHEY and CDR2 SVGAGI. The CDR3 nucleotides read TGTGCCAGCAGTAGGCGGGAGGGCCTAGAGACCCAGTACTTC. Its translation: CASSRREGLETQYF.

This chain links TRBV6-1 with TRBJ1-5; no clear D. The CDR3 runs to 14 residues. CDR1 is MNHNS, CDR2 SASEGT, per germline. V lost 2 bases, J lost 5 bases, and 10 bases lay in between. CDR3 amino acids: CASSENSPHQPQHF. The CDR3 DNA sequence: TGTGCCAGCAGTGAAAACAGCCCCCATCAGCCCCAGCATTTT.

The chain links TRBV18 to TRBJ1-2; no firm D call. Trimming took off 6 bases at V and 6 bases at J, with 17 bases between the two ends. The germline V gene encodes CDR1 KGHSH and CDR2 LQKENI. The length of the CDR3 is 14 residues. The CDR3 sequence: CASSSIGGSDGYTF. The CDR3 nucleotides read TGTGCCAGCTCCTCAATCGGCGGGTCGGATGGCTACACCTTC.

CDR3 amino acids: CASSPPGRGTVKTQYF. DNA of the CDR3: TGTGCCAGCTCACCACCGGGGAGGGGTACAGTAAAGACCCAGTACTTC. This chain uses TRBV18 with TRBJ2-5; 7 bases line up with TRBD2. The V and J ends lost 0 bases and 6 bases, in that order; junction bases with no gene match: 10. The germline gives CDR1 KGHSH, CDR2 LQKENI. The CDR3 spans 16 residues.

The rearrangement links TRBV7-2 to TRBJ1-5; 7 positions agree with TRBD1. V was pared by 5 bases and J by 4 bases, with 11 bases of the junction left unmatched. Germline-derived CDR1 and CDR2 are SGHTA and FQGNSA. The CDR3 sequence is 16 residues long. The DNA of the CDR3 is TGTGCCAGCAGCGGTGGACAGGACCCTATTAATCAGCCCCAGCATTTT. This encodes CASSGGQDPINQPQHF.

The chain combines TRBV7-9 with TRBJ1-1; 7 bases are shared with TRBD1. After removal of 3 bases from V and 1 base from J, the junction contained 2 bases not matched to a gene. This CDR3 has 14 residues. CDR1 is SEHNR, CDR2 FQNEAQ, per germline (reference sequence). The CDR3 region has the DNA TGTGCCAGCAGCTTGACAGGGACGAACACTGAAGCTTTCTTT. It codes for CASSLTGTNTEAFF.

This clone was seen only once. The J gene is TRBJ2-7, the V gene TRBV4-1, with 11 bases aligning to TRBD1. The CDR3 is 16 residues long. Germline values: CDR1 MGHRA, CDR2 YSYEKL. Trimming cost V 4 bases and J 4 bases; bases outside gene matches: 9. The chain's CDR3 is CASSPGRGQGGYEQYF. The CDR3 DNA is TGCGCCAGCAGCCCCGGACGGGGACAGGGGGGGTACGAGCAGTACTTC.

V and J are TRBV5-1 and TRBJ2-7; 9 nucleotides agree with TRBD2. Germline values: CDR1 SGHRS, CDR2 YFSETQ. The CDR3 loop spans 17 amino acids. V shed 2 bases and J 4 bases; nucleotides not matched to a gene: 13. CDR3 nucleotides: TGCGCCAGCAGCTTCCCGACTAGCGGACGGGACAAGTACGAGCAGTACTTC. Translated: CASSFPTSGRDKYEQYF.

The chain employs TRBV29-1 and TRBJ2-1; 10 nucleotides line up with TRBD2. Germline V gives CDR1 SQVTM, CDR2 ANQGSEA. The CDR3 length is 12 residues. The V segment lost 2 bases and the J segment 10 bases; nucleotides outside the gene matches: 2. The CDR3 sequence: CSVERGLAEQFF. CDR3 bases: TGCAGCGTTGAACGGGGACTAGCGGAGCAGTTCTTC.

The V call is TRBV6-5, the J call TRBJ2-5; 8 nucleotides align to TRBD1. The CDR3 has 15 amino acids. Germline assignment: CDR1 MNHEY and CDR2 SVGAGI. V lost 5 bases, J lost 1 base, and 6 bases stayed unmatched. As DNA, the CDR3 is TGTGCCAGCAGTAACTATGGGACAGGCCAAGAGACCCAGTACTTC. It encodes CASSNYGTGQETQYF.

V gene TRBV15 combines with J gene TRBJ2-1, with 10 bases matching TRBD2. The trim removed 1 base at V and 4 bases at J, leaving 1 base unmatched. This CDR3 is 15 amino acids long. The V gene's germline CDR1 is LNHNV and CDR2 YYDKDF (reference sequence). The CDR3 region has the DNA TGTGCCACCAGCAGAGTACTAGCGGGATACAATGAGCAGTTCTTC. Amino acids: CATSRVLAGYNEQFF.

This clone was seen only a few times. The rearrangement links TRBV29-1 to TRBJ2-7; TRBD2 matches 8 bases. CDR3 length equals 15 residues. The germline V gene encodes CDR1 SQVTM and CDR2 ANQGSEA. V shed 6 bases and J 4 bases; nucleotides not matched to a gene: 14. CDR3 sequence: CSVKGVGGDRYEQYF. The CDR3 DNA reads TGCAGCGTCAAGGGGGTCGGGGGGGATCGATACGAGCAGTACTTC.

V usage is TRBV27 and J usage is TRBJ1-1; weak D call: TRBD1 (6 bases). The germline gives CDR1 MNHEY, CDR2 SMNVEV (reference sequence). CDR3 length equals 14 residues. V lost 6 bases, J lost 10 bases, and 21 bases lay in between. CDR3 DNA: TGTGCCAGCAGGGGGGATGGGGGCCCGTCGCGAGCTTTCTTT. Translated: CASRGDGGPSRAFF.